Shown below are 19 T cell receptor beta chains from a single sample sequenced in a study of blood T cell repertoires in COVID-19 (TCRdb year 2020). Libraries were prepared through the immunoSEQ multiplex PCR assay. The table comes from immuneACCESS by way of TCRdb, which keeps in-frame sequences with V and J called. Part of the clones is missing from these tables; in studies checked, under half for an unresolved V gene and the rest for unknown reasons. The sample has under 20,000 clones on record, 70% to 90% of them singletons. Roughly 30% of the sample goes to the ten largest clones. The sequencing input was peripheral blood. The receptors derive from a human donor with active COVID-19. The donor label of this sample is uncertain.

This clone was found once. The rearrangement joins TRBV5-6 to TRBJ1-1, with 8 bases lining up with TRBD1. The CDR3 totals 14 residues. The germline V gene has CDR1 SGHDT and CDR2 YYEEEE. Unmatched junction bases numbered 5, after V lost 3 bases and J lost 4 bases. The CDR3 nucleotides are TGTGCCAGCAGCTCCCGGGGGACAGGCACTGAAGCTTTCTTT. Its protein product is CASSSRGTGTEAFF.

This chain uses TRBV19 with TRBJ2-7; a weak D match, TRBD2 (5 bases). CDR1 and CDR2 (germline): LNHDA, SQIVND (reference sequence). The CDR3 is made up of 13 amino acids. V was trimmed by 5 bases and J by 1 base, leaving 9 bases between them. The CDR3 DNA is TGTGCCAGTAGTGGACTCGAATCCTACGAGCAGTACTTC. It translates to CASSGLESYEQYF.

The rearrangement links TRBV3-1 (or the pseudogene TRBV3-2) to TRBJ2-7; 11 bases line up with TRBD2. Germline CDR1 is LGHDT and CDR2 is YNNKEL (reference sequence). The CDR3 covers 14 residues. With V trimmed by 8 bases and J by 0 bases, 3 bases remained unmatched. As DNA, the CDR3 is TGTGCCAGCTCCGGGACTAGCGGCTCCTACGAGCAGTACTTC. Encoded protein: CASSGTSGSYEQYF.

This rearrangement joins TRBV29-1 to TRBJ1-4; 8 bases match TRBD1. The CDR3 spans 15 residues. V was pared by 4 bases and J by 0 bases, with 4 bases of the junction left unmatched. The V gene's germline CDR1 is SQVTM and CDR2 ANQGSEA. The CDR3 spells CSVGGQDATNEKLFF. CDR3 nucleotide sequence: TGCAGCGTTGGGGGACAGGATGCAACTAATGAAAAACTGTTTTTT.

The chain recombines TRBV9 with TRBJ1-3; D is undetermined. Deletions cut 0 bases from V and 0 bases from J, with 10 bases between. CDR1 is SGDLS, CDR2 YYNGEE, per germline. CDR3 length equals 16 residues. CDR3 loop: CASSVGVRSSGNTIYF. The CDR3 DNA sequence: TGTGCCAGCAGCGTAGGCGTGAGAAGCTCTGGAAACACCATATATTTT.

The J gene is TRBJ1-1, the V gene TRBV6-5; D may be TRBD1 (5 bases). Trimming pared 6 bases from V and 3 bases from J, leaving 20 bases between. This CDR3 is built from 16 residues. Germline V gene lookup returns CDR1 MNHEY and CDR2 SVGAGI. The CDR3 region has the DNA TGTGCCAGCAGCTACAGGACCGGGGGTGGGTACACTGAAGCTTTCTTT. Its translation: CASSYRTGGGYTEAFF.

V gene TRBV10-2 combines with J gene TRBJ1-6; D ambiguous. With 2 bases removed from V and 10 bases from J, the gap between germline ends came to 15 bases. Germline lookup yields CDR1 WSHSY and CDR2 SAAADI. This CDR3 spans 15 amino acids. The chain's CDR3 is CASSEGDAFGSPLHF. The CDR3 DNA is TGCGCCAGCAGTGAGGGAGACGCATTCGGATCACCCCTCCACTTT.

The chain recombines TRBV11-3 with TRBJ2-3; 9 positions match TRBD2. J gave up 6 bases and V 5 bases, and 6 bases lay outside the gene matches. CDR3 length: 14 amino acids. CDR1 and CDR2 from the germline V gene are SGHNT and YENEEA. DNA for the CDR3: TGTGCCAGCAGCCTGGGACTAGCATCCGATACGCAGTATTTT. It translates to CASSLGLASDTQYF.

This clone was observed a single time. CDR3 sequence (DNA): TGTGCCAGCAGCTTTAGCGGGATATCCTACAATGAGCAGTTCTTC. As protein: CASSFSGISYNEQFF. The chain combines TRBV3-1 (or the pseudogene TRBV3-2) with TRBJ2-1, with 8 bases lining up with TRBD2. Germline CDR1 and CDR2: LGHDT and YNNKEL (reference sequence). V shed 5 bases, J shed 1 base, and the junction held 4 bases outside the gene matches. CDR3 length equals 15 residues.

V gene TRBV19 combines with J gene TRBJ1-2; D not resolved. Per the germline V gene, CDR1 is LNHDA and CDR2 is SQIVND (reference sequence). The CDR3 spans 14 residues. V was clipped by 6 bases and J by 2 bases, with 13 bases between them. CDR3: CASSIGRANYGYTF. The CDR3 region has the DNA TGTGCCAGTAGCATTGGGAGGGCAAACTATGGCTACACCTTC.

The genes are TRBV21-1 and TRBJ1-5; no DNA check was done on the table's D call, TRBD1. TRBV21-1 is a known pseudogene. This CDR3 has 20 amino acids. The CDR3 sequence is CASSKKNMATGTLSNQPQHF. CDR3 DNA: TGTGCCAGCAGCAAAAAAAACATGGCCACCGGGACACTTAGCAATCAGCCCCAGCATTTT.

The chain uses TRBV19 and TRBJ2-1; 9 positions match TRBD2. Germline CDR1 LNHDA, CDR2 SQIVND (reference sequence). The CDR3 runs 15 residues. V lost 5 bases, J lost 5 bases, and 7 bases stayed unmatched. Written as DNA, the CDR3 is TGTGCCAGTAGTGTAGCGGGAGCAGTCGACAATGAGCAGTTCTTC. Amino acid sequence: CASSVAGAVDNEQFF.

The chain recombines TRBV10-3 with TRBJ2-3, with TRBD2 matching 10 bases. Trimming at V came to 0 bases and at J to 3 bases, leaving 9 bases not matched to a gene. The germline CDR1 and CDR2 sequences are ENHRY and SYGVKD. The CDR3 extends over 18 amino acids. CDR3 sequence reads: CAISESTRGSGGTDTQYF. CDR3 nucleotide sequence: TGTGCCATCAGTGAGTCGACTCGAGGTAGCGGGGGGACAGATACGCAGTATTTT.

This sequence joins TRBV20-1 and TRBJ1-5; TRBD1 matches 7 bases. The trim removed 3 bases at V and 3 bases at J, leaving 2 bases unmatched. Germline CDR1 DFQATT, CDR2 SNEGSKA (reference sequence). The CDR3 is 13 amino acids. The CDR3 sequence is CSASQGVNQPQHF. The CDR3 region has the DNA TGCAGTGCTAGTCAGGGGGTCAATCAGCCCCAGCATTTT.

The DNA for the CDR3 is TGCGCCAGCAGCCAAGAGGGAGCGGGCACCTACAATGAGCAGTTCTTC. This sequence encodes CASSQEGAGTYNEQFF. V usage is TRBV4-1 and J usage is TRBJ2-1, with D maybe TRBD2 (6 bases). The CDR3 is 16 residues long. V lost 0 bases, J lost 2 bases, and 11 bases lay in between. Per germline, CDR1 MGHRA and CDR2 YSYEKL.

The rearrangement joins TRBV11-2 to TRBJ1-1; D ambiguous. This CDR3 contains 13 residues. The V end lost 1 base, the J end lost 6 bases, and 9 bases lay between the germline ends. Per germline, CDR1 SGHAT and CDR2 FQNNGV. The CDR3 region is CASSLAIVAEAFF. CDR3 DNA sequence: TGTGCCAGCAGCTTAGCTATAGTAGCTGAAGCTTTCTTT.

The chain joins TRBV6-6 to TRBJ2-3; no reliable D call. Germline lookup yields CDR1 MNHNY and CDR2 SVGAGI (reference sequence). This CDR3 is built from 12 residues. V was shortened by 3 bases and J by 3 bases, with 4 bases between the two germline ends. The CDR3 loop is CASSYMTDTQYF. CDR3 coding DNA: TGTGCCAGCAGTTATATGACAGATACGCAGTATTTT.

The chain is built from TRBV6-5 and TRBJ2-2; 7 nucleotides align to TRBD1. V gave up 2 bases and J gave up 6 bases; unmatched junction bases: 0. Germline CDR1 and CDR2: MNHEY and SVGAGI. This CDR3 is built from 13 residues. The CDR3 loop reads CASSYQGAGELFF. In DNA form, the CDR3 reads TGTGCCAGCAGTTACCAGGGGGCCGGGGAGCTGTTTTTT.

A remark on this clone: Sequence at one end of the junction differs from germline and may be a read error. The CDR3 DNA sequence: TGTGCCAGCAGCCCCGGACAGATCCCTCCGATCTTC. It is translated as CASSPGQIPPIF. The chain uses TRBV5-6 and TRBJ2-1; possible D gene TRBD1, 6 bases. The CDR3 runs to 12 residues. Germline V gives CDR1 SGHDT, CDR2 YYEEEE.